This T cell receptor beta chain was observed in a study of PD-1 blockade in classical Hodgkin lymphoma. Study at large: The study gave patients nivolumab 3 mg/kg intravenously every 2 weeks.

Study-level points and caveats: A significant rise in TCR diversity by C4D1 was seen for CD4+ but not CD8+ cells. The baseline diversity of complete responders showed similarity to that of newly diagnosed patients. Newly diagnosed patients reportedly had lower baseline TCR diversity than healthy donors.

The sample's time point: cycle 4 day 1 (C4D1), after five to seven weeks of nivolumab. All patients experienced relapse after autologous stem cell transplantation, and brentuximab vedotin exposure was variable. The V gene's germline CDR1 is DFQATT and CDR2 SNEGSKA (reference sequence). CDR3 length equals 11 residues. Trimming took 6 bases from V and 2 from J, leaving 8 bases between them. Here immunoSEQ multiplex PCR was the method, and the copy in TCRdb shows in-frame clones only, minus some. Here the sample spans around 60,000 clones, more than 80% being singletons. Worth noting for this clone: The antigen remains undetermined. The sample contains more than one DNA sequence encoding this CDR3.

The chain is built from TRBV20-1 and TRBJ2-7, with TRBD1 as a possible D gene (5 bases). This clonotype was obtained from a human donor with classical Hodgkin lymphoma. This material consisted of peripheral blood mononuclear cells (PBMCs), taken before the fourth cycle of nivolumab. For the CDR3, the DNA is TGCAGTGCCACAGGTACCTACGAGCAGTACTTC. Its protein is CSATGTYEQYF.